This T cell receptor beta chain was retrieved from a study of tumor-infiltrating lymphocytes in primary liver carcinoma. Study-wide results and caveats: Researchers found tumor-adjacent and tumor-blood pairs overlapped less than tumor region pairs. Among top clones, only about 8-24% appeared in all five tumor regions.

CDR1 and CDR2 from the germline V gene are LNHDA and SQIVND (reference sequence). Trimming removed 5 bases from V and 8 bases from J, with 18 bases in between. The CDR3 loop spans 15 amino acids. This clonotype was seen many times. The target antigen is unknown. The template, about 550 ng total RNA, yielded TCR beta cDNA made with a constant-region primer. Three nested multiplex PCR rounds, a slightly modified ARM-PCR method, built the TCR beta libraries. TRBV1-TRBV30 forward primers paired with a C-beta reverse primer drove the first two PCR rounds, around 9 cycles each. TCRdb re-called the multiplex PCR reads through MiXCR, storing one row per CDR3 protein. The table records tens of thousands of distinct CDR3 sequences, around 76% of them present only once. Both RNA and DNA were isolated together from roughly 20-30 mg of bulk tissue that had not been sorted.

The sequence derives from a man aged 35 to 55 with primary liver carcinoma and hepatitis B virus infection. The chain employs TRBV19 and TRBJ1-4, with D unclear. The material sequenced was liver tumor tissue from sampling region 1. The subset was: tumor region T1, superior pole. The CDR3 loop is CASSSPSGGREKLFF. CDR3 in DNA: TGTGCCAGTAGTTCTCCATCGGGCGGACGGGAAAAACTGTTTTTT. The full variable domain, completed using reference TRBV19 and TRBJ1-4, is DGGITQSPKYLFRKEGQNVTLSCEQNLNHDAMYWYRQDPGQGLRLIYYSQIVNDFQKGDIAEGYSVSREKKESFPLTVTSAQKNPTAFYLCASSSPSGGREKLFFGSGTQLSVL.